A selection of T cell receptor beta chains follows, all from one sample in a study of cytomegalovirus exposure and HLA in healthy donors. The data were produced by immunoSEQ multiplex PCR, yet TCRdb's version contains in-frame clones alone and is incomplete. Its table records 120,000 to 150,000 clones. Specimen: PBMCs. These receptors all come from a man in his forties in good health and CMV-seronegative. Each CDR3 is given with its conserved first and last residue. Each record gives: V gene, J gene, D gene, CDR3 DNA, CDR3 protein. D genes are given only for firm matches.

TRBV7-3	TRBJ2-5	TRBD1	TGTGCCAGCAGCACGGGACAGGGCCAAGAGACCCAGTACTTC	CASSTGQGQETQYF
TRBV5-1	TRBJ1-4	NA	TGCGCCAGCAGCTTGGCACAACCAACTAATGAAAAACTGTTTTTT	CASSLAQPTNEKLFF
TRBV7-8	TRBJ1-2	TRBD1	TGTGCCAGCAGCCCGGACAGGGCGAACTATGGCTACACCTTC	CASSPDRANYGYTF
TRBV4-1	TRBJ1-2	TRBD1	TGCGCCAGCAGAAGAACAGGGGATATGGCCTACACCTTC	CASRRTGDMAYTF
TRBV6-1	TRBJ1-4	NA	TGTGCCAGCAGTGAAGTGTATCCTCGGCTGTTTTTT	CASSEVYPRLFF
TRBV5-1	TRBJ2-7	TRBD1	TGCGCCAGCAGCTTGGGAGGGACAGGGAATTACGAGCAGTACTTC	CASSLGGTGNYEQYF
TRBV18	TRBJ2-7	TRBD1	TGTGCCAGCTCACCTCAGACAGGGGAGTACGAGCAGTACTTC	CASSPQTGEYEQYF
TRBV7-2	TRBJ2-7	TRBD2	TGTGCCAGCAGCGCGACTAGCGGGGTTATATACGAGCAGTACTTC	CASSATSGVIYEQYF
TRBV29-1	TRBJ2-7	TRBD1	TGCAGCGTTGTAGGGGGCAGCTCCTACGAGCAGTACTTC	CSVVGGSSYEQYF
TRBV5-1	TRBJ2-6	TRBD1	TGCGCCAGCAGCATATGGACAGGTCCCTCTGGGGCCAACGTCCTGACTTTC	CASSIWTGPSGANVLTF
TRBV4-2	TRBJ2-7	NA	TGTGCCAGCAGCCAAGGACAGTCCTTCTCCTACGAGCAGTACTTC	CASSQGQSFSYEQYF
TRBV15	TRBJ2-7	NA	TGTGCCACCAGCAGAGATCCTAGCTACGAGCAGTACTTC	CATSRDPSYEQYF
TRBV27	TRBJ1-2	TRBD1	TGTGCCAGCAGTAGACTTACGGACAGGGGGCGAACGGGTGGCTACACCTTC	CASSRLTDRGRTGGYTF
TRBV2	TRBJ1-6	NA	TGTGCCAGCAGTGGCCTTGGAGCCCTCCACTTT	CASSGLGALHF
TRBV4-3	TRBJ2-3	NA	TGCGCCAGCAGCCAAGATCCGGGGGTGACAGATACGCAGTATTTT	CASSQDPGVTDTQYF
TRBV6-5	TRBJ2-1	TRBD1	TGTGCCAGCAGTAGAGGACAGGTAGACAATGAGCAGTTCTTC	CASSRGQVDNEQFF
TRBV5-1	TRBJ2-3	NA	TGCGCCAGCAGCTTTGACTCAGATACGCAGTATTTT	CASSFDSDTQYF
TRBV29-1	TRBJ2-1	TRBD1	TGCAGCGTTCAGGGACAGTACAATACCCACAATGAGCAGTTCTTC	CSVQGQYNTHNEQFF
TRBV19	TRBJ1-1	TRBD1	TGTGCCAGTAGTTTGCGACAGGGGGCCTTCCTGAACACTGAAGCTTTCTTT	CASSLRQGAFLNTEAFF
TRBV5-1	TRBJ2-3	TRBD1	TGCGCCAGCAGCTTGGGGGGACAGGGTTACACAGATACGCAGTATTTT	CASSLGGQGYTDTQYF
TRBV7-3	TRBJ2-5	NA	TGTGCCAGCAGCTCTCTTAGCACCCTCGGGACCCAGTACTTC	CASSSLSTLGTQYF
TRBV25-1	TRBJ2-5	NA	TGTGCCAGCCTAGAAGAGACCCAGTACTTC	CASLEETQYF
TRBV5-4	TRBJ2-1	TRBD2	TGTGCCAGCAGCCCGGGGGGACCGAGCTCCTACAATGAGCAGTTCTTC	CASSPGGPSSYNEQFF
TRBV19	TRBJ2-7	TRBD1	TGTGCCAGTAGTGTTCCGGGACAGAAGTACGAGCAGTACTTC	CASSVPGQKYEQYF
TRBV7-2	TRBJ1-6	NA	TGTGCCAGCAGCTTCGCGCAGGGGCAGGGGACTTCACCCCTCCACTTT	CASSFAQGQGTSPLHF
TRBV5-1	TRBJ1-2	TRBD1	TGCGCCAGCAGCTTGGCCGCGGGACAGGGGTATGGCTACACCTTC	CASSLAAGQGYGYTF
TRBV18	TRBJ1-6	TRBD1	TGTGCCAGCTCACCATCTGCAGGGGGAGGTTCACCCCTCCACTTT	CASSPSAGGGSPLHF
TRBV10-3	TRBJ1-1	TRBD1	TGTGCCATTCGGACAGGGGGCTCTACCATGAACACTGAAGCTTTCTTT	CAIRTGGSTMNTEAFF
TRBV5-1	TRBJ2-7	NA	TGCGCCAGCAGCCGGGACAGGTCAGGGACTATGTTCGACGAGCAGTACTTC	CASSRDRSGTMFDEQYF
TRBV4-3	TRBJ1-3	NA	TGCGCCAGCAGCCAAGAGGCCCTCTTTGTGGGGCGGAGAAACACCATATATTTT	CASSQEALFVGRRNTIYF
TRBV29-1	TRBJ1-1	NA	TGCAGCGTTTATCCGGGAGGCACTGAAGCTTTCTTT	CSVYPGGTEAFF
TRBV4-1	TRBJ2-1	TRBD2	TGCGCCAGCAGCCCTTCGGGACTAGCGGGGCCCTCCTACAATGAGCAGTTCTTC	CASSPSGLAGPSYNEQFF
TRBV7-9	TRBJ2-3	TRBD2	TGTGCCAGCAGCCCCGGACTAGCGGGGGGCCCAGATACGCAGTATTTT	CASSPGLAGGPDTQYF
TRBV7-2	TRBJ2-1	NA	TGTGCCAGCAGCCGTGGGAGCTCCTACAATGAGCAGTTCTTC	CASSRGSSYNEQFF
TRBV5-6	TRBJ2-3	NA	TGTGCCAGCAGCTCTTCGGTGAGCCCCTCGCAGTATTTT	CASSSSVSPSQYF
TRBV19	TRBJ1-5	NA	TGTGCCAGTAGTATAGAACGACAGAGCAATCAGCCCCAGCATTTT	CASSIERQSNQPQHF
TRBV7-2	TRBJ1-6	TRBD1	TGTGCCAGCGGAGACAGGGGGCATTCACCCCTCCACTTT	CASGDRGHSPLHF
TRBV5-1	TRBJ2-7	TRBD1	TGCGCCAGCAGCGCCGGACAGGGGACCTACGAGCAGTACTTC	CASSAGQGTYEQYF
TRBV4-1	TRBJ1-1	TRBD1	TGCGCCAACAGCCAGTTCCAGGACAGGGCCAACACTGAAGCTTTCTTT	CANSQFQDRANTEAFF
TRBV28	TRBJ2-7	TRBD2	TGTGCCAGCAGGACTAGCGGGGCAGTAAACGAGCAGTACTTC	CASRTSGAVNEQYF
TRBV5-1	TRBJ2-5	TRBD1	TGCGCCAGCAGCCCCGGGACAGACCAAGAGACCCAGTACTTC	CASSPGTDQETQYF